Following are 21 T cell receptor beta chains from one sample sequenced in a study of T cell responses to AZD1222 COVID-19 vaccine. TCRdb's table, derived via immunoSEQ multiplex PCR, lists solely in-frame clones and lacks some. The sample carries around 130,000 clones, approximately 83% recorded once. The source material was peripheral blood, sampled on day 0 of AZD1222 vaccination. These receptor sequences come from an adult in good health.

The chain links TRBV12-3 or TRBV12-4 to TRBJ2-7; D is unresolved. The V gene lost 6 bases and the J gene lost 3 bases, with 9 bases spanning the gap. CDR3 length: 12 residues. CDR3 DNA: TGTGCCAGCAGGGCAGCCAGCTACGAGCAGTACTTC. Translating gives CASRAASYEQYF.

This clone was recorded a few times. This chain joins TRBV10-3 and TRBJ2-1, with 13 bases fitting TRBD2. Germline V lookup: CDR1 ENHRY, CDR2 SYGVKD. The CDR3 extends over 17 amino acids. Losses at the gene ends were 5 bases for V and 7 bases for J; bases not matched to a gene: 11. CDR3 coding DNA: TGTGCCATCAGTCCCCGGACTAGCGGGGGAACGGGAAATGAGCAGTTCTTC. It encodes CAISPRTSGGTGNEQFF.

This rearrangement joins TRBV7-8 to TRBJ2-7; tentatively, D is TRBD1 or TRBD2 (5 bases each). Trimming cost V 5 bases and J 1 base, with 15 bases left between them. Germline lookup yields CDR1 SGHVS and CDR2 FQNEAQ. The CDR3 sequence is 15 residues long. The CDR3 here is CASSVGRARSYEQYF. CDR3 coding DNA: TGTGCCAGCAGCGTGGGACGAGCTCGTTCCTACGAGCAGTACTTC.

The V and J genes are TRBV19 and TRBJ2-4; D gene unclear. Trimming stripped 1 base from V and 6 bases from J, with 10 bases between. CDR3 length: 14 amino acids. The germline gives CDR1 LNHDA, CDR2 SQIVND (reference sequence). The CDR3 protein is CASSIGGSVNIQYF. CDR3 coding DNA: TGTGCCAGTAGTATAGGTGGGTCTGTAAACATTCAGTACTTC.

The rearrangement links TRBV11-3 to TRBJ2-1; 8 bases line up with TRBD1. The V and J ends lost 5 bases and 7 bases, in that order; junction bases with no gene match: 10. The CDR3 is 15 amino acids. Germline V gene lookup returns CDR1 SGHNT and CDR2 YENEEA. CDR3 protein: CASSVGQGVGNEQFF. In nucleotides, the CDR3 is TGTGCCAGCAGCGTCGGACAGGGTGTTGGGAATGAGCAGTTCTTC.

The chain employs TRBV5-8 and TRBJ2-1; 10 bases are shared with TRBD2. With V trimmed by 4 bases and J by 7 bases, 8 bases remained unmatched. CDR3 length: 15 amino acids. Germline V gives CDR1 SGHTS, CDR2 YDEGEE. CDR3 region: CASSLTGTSDNEQFF. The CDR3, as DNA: TGTGCCAGCAGCCTCACCGGGACTAGCGATAATGAGCAGTTCTTC.

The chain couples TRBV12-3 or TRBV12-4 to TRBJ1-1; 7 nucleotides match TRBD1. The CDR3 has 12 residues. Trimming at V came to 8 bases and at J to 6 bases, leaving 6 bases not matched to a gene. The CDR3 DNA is TGTGCCAGCGTGGACAGGATCTCTGAAGCTTTCTTT. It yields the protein CASVDRISEAFF.

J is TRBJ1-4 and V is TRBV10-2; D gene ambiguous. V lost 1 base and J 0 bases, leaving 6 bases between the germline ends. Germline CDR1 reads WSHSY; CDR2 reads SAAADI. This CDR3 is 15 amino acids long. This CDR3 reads CASSEYGSTNEKLFF. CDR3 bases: TGCGCCAGCAGTGAGTACGGGTCAACTAATGAAAAACTGTTTTTT.

The CDR3, as DNA: TGTGCCAGCAGCTGGCAGATGGTCAATGAGCAGTTCTTC. It encodes CASSWQMVNEQFF. This chain joins TRBV7-2 and TRBJ2-1; D is uncertain. Trimming left V 4 bases short and J 6 bases short, with 10 bases between. The germline CDR1 and CDR2 sequences are SGHTA and FQGNSA. There are 13 residues in the CDR3.

As DNA, the CDR3 is TGTGCCAGCAGTTCGGTTTTTAGATATGGCTACACCTTC. Protein sequence: CASSSVFRYGYTF. The J gene is TRBJ1-2, the V gene TRBV28; D uncertain. V was trimmed by 4 bases and J by 5 bases, leaving 11 bases between them. Germline lookup yields CDR1 MDHEN and CDR2 SYDVKM. The CDR3 sequence is 13 residues long.

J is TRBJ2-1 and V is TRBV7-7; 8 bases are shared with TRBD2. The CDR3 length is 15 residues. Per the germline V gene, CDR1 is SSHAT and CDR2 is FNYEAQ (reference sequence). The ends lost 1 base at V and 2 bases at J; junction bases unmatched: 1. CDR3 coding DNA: TGTGCCAGCAGCTTAGTCGGGGGGGCCTACAATGAGCAGTTCTTC. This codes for CASSLVGGAYNEQFF.

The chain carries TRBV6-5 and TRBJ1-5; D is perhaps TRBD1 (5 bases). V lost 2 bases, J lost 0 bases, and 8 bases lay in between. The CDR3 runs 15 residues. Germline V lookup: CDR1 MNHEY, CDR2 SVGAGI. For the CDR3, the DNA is TGTGCCAGCAGTTACGACAGCCATAGCAATCAGCCCCAGCATTTT. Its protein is CASSYDSHSNQPQHF.

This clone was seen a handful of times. CDR3 loop: CASSRTGISYEQYF. Here the CDR3 DNA reads TGTGCCAGCAGTCGGACAGGGATTTCCTACGAGCAGTACTTC. The V call is TRBV28, the J call TRBJ2-7; 8 bases agree with TRBD1. The CDR3 totals 14 residues. Germline assignment: CDR1 MDHEN and CDR2 SYDVKM. V shed 5 bases and J 1 base; nucleotides not matched to a gene: 4.

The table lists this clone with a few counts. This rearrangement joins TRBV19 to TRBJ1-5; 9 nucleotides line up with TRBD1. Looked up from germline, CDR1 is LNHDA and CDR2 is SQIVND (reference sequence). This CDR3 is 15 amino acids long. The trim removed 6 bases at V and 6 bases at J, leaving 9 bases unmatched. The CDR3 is CASRLPQGAGQPQHF. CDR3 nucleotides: TGTGCCAGTAGACTCCCACAGGGGGCGGGTCAGCCCCAGCATTTT.

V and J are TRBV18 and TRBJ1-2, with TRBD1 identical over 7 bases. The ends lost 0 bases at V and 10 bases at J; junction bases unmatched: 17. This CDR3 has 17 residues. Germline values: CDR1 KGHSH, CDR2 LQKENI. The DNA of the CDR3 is TGTGCCAGCTCACCACCTGGGACAGTCCTCTTTAGCAGTTTCTACACCTTC. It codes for CASSPPGTVLFSSFYTF.

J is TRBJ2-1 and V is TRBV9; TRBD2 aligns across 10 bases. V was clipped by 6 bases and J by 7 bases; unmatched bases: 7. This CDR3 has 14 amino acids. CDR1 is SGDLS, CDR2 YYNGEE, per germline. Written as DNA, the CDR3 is TGTGCCAGCACCAAAACTAGCGGGATAAATGAGCAGTTCTTC. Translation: CASTKTSGINEQFF.

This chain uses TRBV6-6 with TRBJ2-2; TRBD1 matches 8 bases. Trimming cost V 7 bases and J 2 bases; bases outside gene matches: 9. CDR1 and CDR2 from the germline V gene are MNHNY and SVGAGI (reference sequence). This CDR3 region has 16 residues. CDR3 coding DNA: TGTGCCAGCACCCTATTCGGGACAGGAAACACCGGGGAGCTGTTTTTT. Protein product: CASTLFGTGNTGELFF.

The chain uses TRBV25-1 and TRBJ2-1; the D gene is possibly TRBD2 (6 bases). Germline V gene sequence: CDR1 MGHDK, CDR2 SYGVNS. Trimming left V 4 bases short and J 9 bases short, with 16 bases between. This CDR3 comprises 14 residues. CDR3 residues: CASSGLGDRIEQFF. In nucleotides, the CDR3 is TGTGCCAGCAGTGGACTAGGGGATAGAATTGAGCAGTTCTTC.

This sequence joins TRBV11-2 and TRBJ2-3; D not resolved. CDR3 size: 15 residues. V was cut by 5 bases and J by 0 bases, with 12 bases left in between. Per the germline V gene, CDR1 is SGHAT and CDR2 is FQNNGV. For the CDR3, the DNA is TGTGCCAGCAGCCCCCTAGGCCCTAGCACAGATACGCAGTATTTT. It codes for CASSPLGPSTDTQYF.

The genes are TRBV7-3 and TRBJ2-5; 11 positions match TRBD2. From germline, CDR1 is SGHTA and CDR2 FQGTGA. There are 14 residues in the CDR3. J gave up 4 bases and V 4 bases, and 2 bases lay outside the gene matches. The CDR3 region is CASSSGLAGETQYF. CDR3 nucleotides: TGTGCCAGCAGCTCTGGACTAGCGGGAGAGACCCAGTACTTC.

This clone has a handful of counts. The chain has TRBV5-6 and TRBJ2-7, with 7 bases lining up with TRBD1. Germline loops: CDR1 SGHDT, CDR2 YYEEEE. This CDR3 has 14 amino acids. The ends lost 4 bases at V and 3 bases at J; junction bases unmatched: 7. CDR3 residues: CASSGTGAGYEQYF. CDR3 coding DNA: TGTGCCAGCAGCGGAACAGGGGCCGGCTACGAGCAGTACTTC.